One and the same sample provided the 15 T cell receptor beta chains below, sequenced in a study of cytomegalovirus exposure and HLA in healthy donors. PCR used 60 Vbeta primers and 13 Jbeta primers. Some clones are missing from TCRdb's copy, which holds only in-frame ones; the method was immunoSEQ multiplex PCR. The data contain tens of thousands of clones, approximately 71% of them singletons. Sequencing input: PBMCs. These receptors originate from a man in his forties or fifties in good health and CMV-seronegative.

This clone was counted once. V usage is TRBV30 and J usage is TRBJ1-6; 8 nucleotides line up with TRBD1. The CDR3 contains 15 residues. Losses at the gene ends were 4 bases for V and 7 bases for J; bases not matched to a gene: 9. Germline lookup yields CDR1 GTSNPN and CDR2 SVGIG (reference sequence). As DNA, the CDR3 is TGTGCCTGGACCCCCCCGGACAGGGCGAATTCACCCCTCCACTTT. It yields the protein CAWTPPDRANSPLHF.

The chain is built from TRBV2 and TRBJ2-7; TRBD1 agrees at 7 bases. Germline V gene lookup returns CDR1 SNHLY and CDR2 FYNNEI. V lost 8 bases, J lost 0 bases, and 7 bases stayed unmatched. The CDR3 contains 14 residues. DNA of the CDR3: TGTGCCAGCTCCGGGACAGAAAACTCCTACGAGCAGTACTTC. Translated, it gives CASSGTENSYEQYF.

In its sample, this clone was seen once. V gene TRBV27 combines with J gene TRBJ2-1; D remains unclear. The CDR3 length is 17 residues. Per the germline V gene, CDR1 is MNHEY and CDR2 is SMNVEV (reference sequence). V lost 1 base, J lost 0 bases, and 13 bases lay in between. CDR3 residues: CASSLFSNTHSYNEQFF. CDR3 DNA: TGTGCCAGCAGTTTATTTTCGAACACCCACTCCTACAATGAGCAGTTCTTC.

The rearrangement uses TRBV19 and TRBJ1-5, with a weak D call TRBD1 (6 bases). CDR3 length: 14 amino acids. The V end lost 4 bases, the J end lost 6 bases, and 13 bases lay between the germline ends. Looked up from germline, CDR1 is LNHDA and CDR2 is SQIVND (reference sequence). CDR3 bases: TGTGCCAGTAGTACCTCACAGGGCACTCAGCCCCAGCATTTT. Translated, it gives CASSTSQGTQPQHF.

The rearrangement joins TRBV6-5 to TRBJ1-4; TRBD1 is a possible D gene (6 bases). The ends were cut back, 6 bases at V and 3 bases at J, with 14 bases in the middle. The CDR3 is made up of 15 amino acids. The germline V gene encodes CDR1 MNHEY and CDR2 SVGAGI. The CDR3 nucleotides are TGTGCCAGCAGAGAGGGGCAGGGGTCTAATGAAAAACTGTTTTTT. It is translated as CASREGQGSNEKLFF.

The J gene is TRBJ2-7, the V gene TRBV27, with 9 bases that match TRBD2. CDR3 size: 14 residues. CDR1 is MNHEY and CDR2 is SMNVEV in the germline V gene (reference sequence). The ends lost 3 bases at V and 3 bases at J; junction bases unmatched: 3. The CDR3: CASSFGSGSYEQYF. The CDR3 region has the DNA TGTGCCAGCAGTTTCGGTAGCGGGAGCTACGAGCAGTACTTC.

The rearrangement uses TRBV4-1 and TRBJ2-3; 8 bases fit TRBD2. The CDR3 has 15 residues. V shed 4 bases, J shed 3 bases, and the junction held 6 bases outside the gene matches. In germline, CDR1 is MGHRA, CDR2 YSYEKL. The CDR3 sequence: CASSLGLAMTDTQYF. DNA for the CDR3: TGCGCCAGCAGCCTTGGACTAGCAATGACAGATACGCAGTATTTT.

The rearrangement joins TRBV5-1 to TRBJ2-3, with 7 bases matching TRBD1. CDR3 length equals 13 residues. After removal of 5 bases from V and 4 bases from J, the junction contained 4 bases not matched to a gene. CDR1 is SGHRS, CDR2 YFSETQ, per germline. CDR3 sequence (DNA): TGCGCCAGCAGTAGGGGGCCCCCAGATACGCAGTATTTT. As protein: CASSRGPPDTQYF.

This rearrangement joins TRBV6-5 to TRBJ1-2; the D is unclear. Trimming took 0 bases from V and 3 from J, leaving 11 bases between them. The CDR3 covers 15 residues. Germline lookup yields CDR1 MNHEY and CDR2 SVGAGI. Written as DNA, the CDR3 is TGTGCCAGCAGTTACTCCGGCGGGTTTGACTATGGCTACACCTTC. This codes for CASSYSGGFDYGYTF.

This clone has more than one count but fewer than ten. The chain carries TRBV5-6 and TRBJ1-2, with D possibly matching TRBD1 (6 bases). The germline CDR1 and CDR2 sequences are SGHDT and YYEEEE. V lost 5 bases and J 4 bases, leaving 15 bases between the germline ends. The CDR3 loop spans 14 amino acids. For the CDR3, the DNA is TGTGCCAGCAGGTGGAGGGGGGAGGGCTATGGCTACACCTTC. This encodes CASRWRGEGYGYTF.

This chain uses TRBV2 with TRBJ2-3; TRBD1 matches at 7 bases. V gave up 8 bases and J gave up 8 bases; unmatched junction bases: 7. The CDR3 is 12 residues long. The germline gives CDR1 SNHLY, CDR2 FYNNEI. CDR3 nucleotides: TGTGCCAGCTCCACAGGGGAGAGTACGCAGTATTTT. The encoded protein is CASSTGESTQYF.

This CDR3 reads CSAPGGTEAFF. As DNA, the CDR3 is TGCAGTGCACCAGGTGGGACTGAAGCTTTCTTT. The genes are TRBV20-1 and TRBJ1-1; the D is unclear. The CDR3 covers 11 residues. The V gene lost 6 bases and the J gene lost 5 bases, with 10 bases spanning the gap. Germline CDR1 reads DFQATT; CDR2 reads SNEGSKA (reference sequence).

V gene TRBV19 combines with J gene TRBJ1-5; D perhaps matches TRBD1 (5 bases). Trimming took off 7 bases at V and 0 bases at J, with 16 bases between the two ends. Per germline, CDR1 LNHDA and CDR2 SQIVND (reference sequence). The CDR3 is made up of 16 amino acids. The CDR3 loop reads CASIGGGRLSNQPQHF. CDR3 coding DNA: TGTGCCAGTATCGGCGGGGGAAGACTTAGCAATCAGCCCCAGCATTTT.

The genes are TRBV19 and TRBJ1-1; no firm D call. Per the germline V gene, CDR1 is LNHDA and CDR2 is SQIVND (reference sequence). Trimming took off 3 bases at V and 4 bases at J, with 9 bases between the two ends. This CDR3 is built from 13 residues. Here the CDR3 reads CASSIYSGTEAFF. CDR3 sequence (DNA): TGTGCCAGTAGTATCTACAGTGGCACTGAAGCTTTCTTT. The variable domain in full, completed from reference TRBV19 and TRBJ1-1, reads DGGITQSPKYLFRKEGQNVTLSCEQNLNHDAMYWYRQDPGQGLRLIYYSQIVNDFQKGDIAEGYSVSREKKESFPLTVTSAQKNPTAFYLCASSIYSGTEAFFGQGTRLTVV.

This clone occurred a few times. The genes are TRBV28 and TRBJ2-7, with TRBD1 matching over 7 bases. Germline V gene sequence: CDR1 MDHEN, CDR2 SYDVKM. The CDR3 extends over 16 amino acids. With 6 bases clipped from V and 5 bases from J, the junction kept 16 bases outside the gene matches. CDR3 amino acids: CASRKPTGPPRNEQYF. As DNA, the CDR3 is TGTGCCAGCAGGAAACCGACAGGGCCCCCACGGAACGAGCAGTACTTC.